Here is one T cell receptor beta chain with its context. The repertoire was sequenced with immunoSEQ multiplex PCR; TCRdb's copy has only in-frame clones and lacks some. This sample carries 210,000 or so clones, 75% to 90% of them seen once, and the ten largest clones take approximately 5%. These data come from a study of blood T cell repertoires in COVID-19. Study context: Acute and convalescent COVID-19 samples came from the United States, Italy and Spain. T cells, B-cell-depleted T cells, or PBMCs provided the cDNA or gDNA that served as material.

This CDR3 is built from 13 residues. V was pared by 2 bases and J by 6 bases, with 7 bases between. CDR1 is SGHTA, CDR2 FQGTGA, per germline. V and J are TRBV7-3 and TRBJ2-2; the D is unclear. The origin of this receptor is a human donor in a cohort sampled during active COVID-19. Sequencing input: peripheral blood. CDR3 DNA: TGTGCCAGCAGCTTATCCGGTGCCGGGGAGCTGTTTTTT. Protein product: CASSLSGAGELFF. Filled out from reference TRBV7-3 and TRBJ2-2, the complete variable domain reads GAGVSQTPSNKVTEKGKYVELRCDPISGHTALYWYRQSLGQGPEFLIYFQGTGAADDSGLPNDRFFAVRPEGSVSTLKIQRTERGDSAVYLCASSLSGAGELFFGEGSRLTVL.